These T cell receptor beta chains were read from a single sample in a study of blood T cell repertoires in COVID-19. Some clones are missing from TCRdb's copy, which holds only in-frame ones; the method was immunoSEQ multiplex PCR. The sample includes around 250,000 clones, roughly 90% of them seen just once. The material sequenced was peripheral blood. These receptors all come from a young woman with active or convalescent COVID-19. Each CDR3 is given with its conserved first and last residue. The D gene is left open where the match is weak. Expanded clones get a size class; other rows say once, few or many, or leave the size out.

clone_size d_call j_call v_call cdr3_aa cdr3_nt
once TRBD1 TRBJ1-4 TRBV18 CASSGTGTNEKLFF TGTGCCAGCTCGGGGACAGGAACTAATGAAAAACTGTTTTTT
. TRBD1 TRBJ1-4 TRBV5-1 CASSSQGVGIEKLFF TGCGCCAGCAGCTCTCAGGGGGTCGGTATTGAAAAACTGTTTTTT
. . TRBJ1-1 TRBV19 CASSIDEWRTEAFF TGTGCCAGTAGTATAGATGAATGGAGGACTGAAGCTTTCTTT
. . TRBJ1-2 TRBV7-6 CASSRYGYTF TGTGCCAGCAGCCGCTATGGCTACACCTTC
. . TRBJ1-5 TRBV28 CASTPLLELSQPQHF TGTGCCAGCACCCCGCTATTAGAGCTGAGCCAGCCCCAGCATTTT
once TRBD1 TRBJ1-4 TRBV30 CALDDRGLGEKLFF TGTGCCCTGGACGACAGGGGACTGGGTGAAAAACTGTTTTTT
. TRBD2 TRBJ2-1 TRBV7-2 CASSLLWSGGANEQFF TGTGCCAGCAGCCTCCTGTGGAGCGGGGGGGCCAATGAGCAGTTCTTC
few . TRBJ1-2 TRBV30 CAWNIGSNYGYTF TGTGCCTGGAACATAGGGAGTAACTATGGCTACACCTTC
once TRBD2 TRBJ2-3 TRBV2 CASGLAGFTDTQYF TGTGCCAGCGGTCTAGCGGGGTTCACAGATACGCAGTATTTT
. . TRBJ2-7 TRBV7-9 CASSVPQARGAGEQYF TGTGCCAGCAGCGTCCCCCAAGCAAGGGGCGCGGGGGAGCAGTACTTC